The entry below gives a single TCR beta chain sequence along with its context. The antigen it binds to is not known. No clone much larger than this one lies a single base away; base qualities are absent. TCRbeta CDR3 regions were amplified from genomic DNA by means of the immunoSEQ Assay, a bias-controlled multiplex PCR. The authors processed their data as follows. The number of nucleated cells in each sample was estimated from the amplification of reference gene primers within the assay. Sequence reads were collapsed and filtered to measure the absolute abundance of every unique TCRbeta CDR3 rearrangement. For each sample, productive Simpson clonality was calculated as the square root of Simpson's diversity index over productive rearrangements. The source is immuneACCESS, and TCRdb retained only in-frame sequences with V and J called. Part of the clones is not carried over; for the studies checked, unresolved V genes explain less than half of this, and the remainder is unexplained. V, J and clone size are those of that table, while D and trimming were read from the DNA. The sample contains some 200,000 clones, approximately 80% of them found a single time. The biggest ten clones account for over 6% of the sample.

At one collaborating source in Seattle, patients were enrolled during active infection and were followed longitudinally through the course of disease. The collaborating institutions used their own protocols to collect whole blood in K2EDTA tubes. For TCRbeta analysis, collaborator samples were shipped as frozen whole blood, as isolated PBMCs, or as DNA extracted from either sample type. This sample was taken from a study of blood T cell repertoires in COVID-19 (dated by TCRdb to about 2020). Study-level background: Samples covering the acute and convalescent phases of COVID-19 were provided by collaborators in the United States, Italy and Spain. The material from the prospective study consisted of cDNA or gDNA derived from T cells, B-cell-depleted T cells, or PBMCs. Deeply sampled blood TCRbeta repertoires from subjects exposed to, actively infected with, or recovered from COVID-19 were included in the dataset. The repertoires were released in a freely available public database intended as a resource for research on the immune response to SARS-CoV-2. Samples were obtained from the ongoing ImmuneRACE study (first 160 participants) and from about 1,300 subjects provided by 6 global collaborators. The sample metadata nearly always contained a de-identified subject ID, COVID-19 status, age in years and sex. Where available, HLA class I and class II types were taken from metadata supplied by the sample provider and were not determined by assay-based typing. Broader findings and caveats from the paper: How much clinical and demographic metadata was included differed by source and by participant, and the metadata was provided uncurated.

Inclusive of the bounding cysteine and phenylalanine, the CDR3 is 13 residues long. Only CDR3 DNA remains: 39 bases, in frame from the first base. Sequences LGHDT (CDR1) and YNNKEL (CDR2) are obtained from the germline V gene (reference sequence). The germline ends are 13 bases apart after V is trimmed by 3 bases and J by 7 bases. The rearranged segments are TRBV3-1 (or the pseudogene TRBV3-2) and TRBJ2-7, and possibly TRBD1, on 6 matching bases. The sequenced material came from peripheral blood. The TCR originated in a woman aged 80 or over with COVID-19, enrolled during active disease. The sequence in DNA is TGTGCCAGCAGCCAGAACAGGGTTGGGGAGCAGTACTTC. Protein translation: CASSQNRVGEQYF.